The TCR beta chain under discussion was sequenced for a study of a mutant IDH1 vaccine in newly diagnosed glioma. Study context: Investigators started vaccination 4-6 weeks after radiotherapy alone, or with temozolomide cycles.

As concerns this clone: The target antigen is unknown.

The data were produced by immunoSEQ multiplex PCR, yet TCRdb's version contains in-frame clones alone and is incomplete. The repertoire holds fewer than 60,000 clones, with 65% as singletons. Germline-derived CDR1 and CDR2 are SGHVS and FNYEAQ. The CDR3 has 13 residues. V was pared by 5 bases and J by 3 bases, with 10 bases between. The sample's time point: week 47, end of study. Vaccine doses each comprised 300 ug of mutant IDH1 20-mer peptide, with topical imiquimod. The astrocytomas were IDH1-mutant, ATRX-negative, and WHO grade 3 or 4. The chain is built from TRBV7-6 and TRBJ1-2, with D possibly matching TRBD1 (5 bases). The receptor was isolated from a man aged 40-50 years with glioma. Some clones in this sample may be carry-over from other donors' samples. This material consisted of peripheral blood mononuclear cells (PBMCs), taken from a glioma patient whose treatment included an IDH1 peptide vaccine. CDR3 coding DNA: TGTGCCAGCAGCACCGGGACTTACTATGGCTACACCTTC. Protein product: CASSTGTYYGYTF.